A selection of T cell receptor beta chains follows, all from one sample in a study of cytomegalovirus exposure and HLA in healthy donors. Clones were read by immunoSEQ multiplex PCR, and TCRdb kept only the in-frame ones, dropping some. The sample records 300,000 or so clones, approximately 88% being singletons. The sequenced sample consisted of PBMCs. These receptors were obtained from a man younger than 45 in good health and CMV-seronegative. CDR3s include the opening cysteine and the closing phenylalanine or tryptophan.

V	CDR3
TRBV30	CAWSVRGMNTEAFF
TRBV5-1	CASSTPGQGLNEQFF
TRBV7-9	CASTQGDSYTDTQYF
TRBV6-5	CASSYDRGTVTEAFF
TRBV5-5	CASSLPGQGSNEQFF
TRBV10-3	CAIRPGQGANEQYF
TRBV4-1	CASSHGTAYEQYF
TRBV11-3	CASSKTRGPGNEQFF
TRBV27	CATSQTGGGIYEQYF
TRBV7-9	CASSPGQGRQETQYF
TRBV18	CASSEQEYQPQHF
TRBV28	CASRPNTGPQETQYF
TRBV7-6	CASSLGHRLQAYEQYF
TRBV4-3	CASSQETGPGKLFF
TRBV6-1	CASSGLRGPAETQYF
TRBV10-3	CAISLGQTNTEAFF
TRBV4-3	CASSFSGGFNEQFF
TRBV5-4	CASSLAGDTGELFF
TRBV14	CASSSGTSAESTDTQYF
TRBV7-9	CASSFFIGTDREQFF
TRBV2	CASSEALRTITNYGYTF